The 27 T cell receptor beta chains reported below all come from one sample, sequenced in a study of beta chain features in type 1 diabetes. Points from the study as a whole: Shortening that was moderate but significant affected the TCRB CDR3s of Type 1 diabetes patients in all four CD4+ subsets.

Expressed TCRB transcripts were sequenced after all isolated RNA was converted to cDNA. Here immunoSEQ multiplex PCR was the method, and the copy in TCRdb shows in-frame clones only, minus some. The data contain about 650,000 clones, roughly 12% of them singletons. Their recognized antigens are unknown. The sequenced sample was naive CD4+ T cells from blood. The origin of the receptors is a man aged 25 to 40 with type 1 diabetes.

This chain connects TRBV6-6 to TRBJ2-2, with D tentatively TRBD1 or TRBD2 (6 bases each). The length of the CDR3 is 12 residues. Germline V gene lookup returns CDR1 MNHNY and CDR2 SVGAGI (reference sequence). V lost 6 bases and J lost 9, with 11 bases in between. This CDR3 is CASSPGGRELFF. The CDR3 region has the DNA TGTGCCAGCAGCCCCGGGGGCCGGGAGCTGTTTTTT.

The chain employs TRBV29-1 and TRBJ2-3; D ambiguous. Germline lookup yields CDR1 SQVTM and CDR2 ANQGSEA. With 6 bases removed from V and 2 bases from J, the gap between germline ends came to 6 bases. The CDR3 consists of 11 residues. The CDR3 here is CSVSTTDTQYF. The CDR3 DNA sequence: TGCAGCGTCAGTACCACAGATACGCAGTATTTT.

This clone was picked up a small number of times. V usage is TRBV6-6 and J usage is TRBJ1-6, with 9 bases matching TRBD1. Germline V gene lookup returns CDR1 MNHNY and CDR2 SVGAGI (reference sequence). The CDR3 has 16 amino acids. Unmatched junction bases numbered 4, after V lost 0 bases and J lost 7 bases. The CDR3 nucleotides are TGTGCCAGCAGTTACTCAAAGGGACAGGGAAATTCACCCCTCCACTTT. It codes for CASSYSKGQGNSPLHF.

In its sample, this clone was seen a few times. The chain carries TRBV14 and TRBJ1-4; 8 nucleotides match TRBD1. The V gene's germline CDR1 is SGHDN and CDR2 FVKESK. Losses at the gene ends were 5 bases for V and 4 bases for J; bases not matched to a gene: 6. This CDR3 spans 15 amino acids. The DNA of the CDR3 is TGTGCCAGCAGCTCTTCGGGACAGGTTAATGAAAAACTGTTTTTT. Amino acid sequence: CASSSSGQVNEKLFF. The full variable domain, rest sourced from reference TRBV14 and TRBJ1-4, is EAGVTQFPSHSVIEKGQTVTLRCDPISGHDNLYWYRRVMGKEIKFLLHFVKESKQDESGMPNNRFLAERTGGTYSTLKVQPAELEDSGVYFCASSSSGQVNEKLFFGSGTQLSVL.

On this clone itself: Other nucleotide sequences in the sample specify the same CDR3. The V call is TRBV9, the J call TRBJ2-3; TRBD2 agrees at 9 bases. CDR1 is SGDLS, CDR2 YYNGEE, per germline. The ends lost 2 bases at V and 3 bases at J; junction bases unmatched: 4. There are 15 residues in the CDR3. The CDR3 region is CASSVASGVTDTQYF. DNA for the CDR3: TGTGCCAGCAGCGTTGCTAGCGGGGTTACAGATACGCAGTATTTT.

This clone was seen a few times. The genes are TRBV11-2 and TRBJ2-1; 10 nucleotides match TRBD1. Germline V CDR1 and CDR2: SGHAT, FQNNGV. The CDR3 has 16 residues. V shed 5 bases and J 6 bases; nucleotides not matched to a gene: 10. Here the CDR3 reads CASSRMDRGIGNEQFF. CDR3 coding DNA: TGTGCCAGCAGCCGTATGGACAGGGGGATTGGCAATGAGCAGTTCTTC. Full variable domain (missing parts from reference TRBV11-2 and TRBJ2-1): EAGVAQSPRYKIIEKRQSVAFWCNPISGHATLYWYQQILGQGPKLLIQFQNNGVVDDSQLPKDRFSAERLKGVDSTLKIQPAKLEDSAVYLCASSRMDRGIGNEQFFGPGTRLTVL.

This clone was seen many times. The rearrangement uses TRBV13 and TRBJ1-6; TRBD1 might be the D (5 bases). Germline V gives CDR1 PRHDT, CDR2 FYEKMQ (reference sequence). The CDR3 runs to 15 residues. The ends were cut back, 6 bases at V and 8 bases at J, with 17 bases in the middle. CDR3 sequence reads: CASRPIGEHDSPLHF. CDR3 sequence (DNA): TGTGCCAGCAGGCCAATAGGGGAGCATGATTCACCCCTCCACTTT.

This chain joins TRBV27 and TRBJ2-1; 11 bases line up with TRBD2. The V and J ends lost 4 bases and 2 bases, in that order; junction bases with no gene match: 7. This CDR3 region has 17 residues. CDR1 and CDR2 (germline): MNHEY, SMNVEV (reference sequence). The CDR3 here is CASSSRALAGAYNEQFF. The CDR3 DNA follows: TGTGCCAGCAGTTCCCGCGCACTAGCGGGGGCCTACAATGAGCAGTTCTTC.

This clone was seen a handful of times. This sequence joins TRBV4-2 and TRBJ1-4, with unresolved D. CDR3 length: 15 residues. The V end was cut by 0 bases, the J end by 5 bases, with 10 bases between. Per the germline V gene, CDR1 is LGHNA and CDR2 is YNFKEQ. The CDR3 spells CASSQDQLLNEKLFF. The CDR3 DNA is TGTGCCAGCAGCCAAGACCAACTGCTGAATGAAAAACTGTTTTTT.

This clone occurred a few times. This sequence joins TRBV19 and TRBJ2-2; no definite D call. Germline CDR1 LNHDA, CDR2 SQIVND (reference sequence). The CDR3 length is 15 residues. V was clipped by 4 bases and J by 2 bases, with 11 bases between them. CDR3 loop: CASSKLAGNTGELFF. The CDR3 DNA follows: TGTGCCAGTAGTAAGTTGGCAGGTAACACCGGGGAGCTGTTTTTT.

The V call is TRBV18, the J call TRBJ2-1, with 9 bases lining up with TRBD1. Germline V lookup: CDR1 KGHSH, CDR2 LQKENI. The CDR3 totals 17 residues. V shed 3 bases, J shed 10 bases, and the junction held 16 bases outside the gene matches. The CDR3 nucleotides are TGTGCCAGCTCACCCCGACGGACAGGGGCAGAAGGAAGGGAGCAGTTCTTC. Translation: CASSPRRTGAEGREQFF.

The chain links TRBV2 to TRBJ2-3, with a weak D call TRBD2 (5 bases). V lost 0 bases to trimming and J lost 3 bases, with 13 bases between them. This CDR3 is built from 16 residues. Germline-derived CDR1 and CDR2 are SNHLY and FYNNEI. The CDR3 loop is CASSEASGIWTDTQYF. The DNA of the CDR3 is TGTGCCAGCAGTGAAGCATCCGGGATTTGGACAGATACGCAGTATTTT.

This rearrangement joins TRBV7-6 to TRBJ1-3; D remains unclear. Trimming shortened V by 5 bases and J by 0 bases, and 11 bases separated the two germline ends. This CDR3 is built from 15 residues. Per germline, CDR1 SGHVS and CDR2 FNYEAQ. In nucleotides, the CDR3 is TGTGCCAGCAGCGCCGCAGTCCACTCTGGAAACACCATATATTTT. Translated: CASSAAVHSGNTIYF.

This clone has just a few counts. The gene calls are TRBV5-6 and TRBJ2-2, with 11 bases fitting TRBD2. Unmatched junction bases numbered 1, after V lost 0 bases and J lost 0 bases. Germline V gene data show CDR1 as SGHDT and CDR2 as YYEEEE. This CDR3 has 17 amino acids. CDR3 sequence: CASSLAGLAANTGELFF. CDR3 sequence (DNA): TGTGCCAGCAGCTTGGCGGGACTAGCGGCGAACACCGGGGAGCTGTTTTTT.

CDR3 sequence: CASSHLHQETQYF. In nucleotides, the CDR3 is TGCGCCAGCAGCCATCTACACCAAGAGACCCAGTACTTC. V is TRBV4-1 and J is TRBJ2-5; D unresolved. Germline assignment: CDR1 MGHRA and CDR2 YSYEKL. Trimming pared 3 bases from V and 0 bases from J, leaving 5 bases between. The CDR3 is 13 residues long.

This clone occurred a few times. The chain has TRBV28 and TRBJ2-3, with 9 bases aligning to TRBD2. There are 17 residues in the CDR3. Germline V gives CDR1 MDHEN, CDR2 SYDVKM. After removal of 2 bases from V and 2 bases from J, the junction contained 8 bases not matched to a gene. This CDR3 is CASSLGSSGGPTDTQYF. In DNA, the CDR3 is TGTGCCAGCAGTTTAGGATCCAGCGGGGGGCCCACAGATACGCAGTATTTT.

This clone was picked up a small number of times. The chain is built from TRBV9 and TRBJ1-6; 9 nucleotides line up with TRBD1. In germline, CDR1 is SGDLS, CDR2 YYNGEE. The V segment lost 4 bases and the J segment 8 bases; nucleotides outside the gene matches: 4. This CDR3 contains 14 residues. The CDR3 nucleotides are TGTGCCAGCAGCCTCCGGGACAGGGATTCACCCCTCCACTTT. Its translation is CASSLRDRDSPLHF.

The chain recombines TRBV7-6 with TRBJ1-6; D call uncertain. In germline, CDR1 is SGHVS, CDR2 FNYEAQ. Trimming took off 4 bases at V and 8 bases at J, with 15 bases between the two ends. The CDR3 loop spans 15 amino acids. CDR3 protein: CASSSIEGGDSPLHF. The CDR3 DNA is TGTGCCAGCAGCTCCATTGAGGGTGGTGATTCACCCCTCCACTTT.

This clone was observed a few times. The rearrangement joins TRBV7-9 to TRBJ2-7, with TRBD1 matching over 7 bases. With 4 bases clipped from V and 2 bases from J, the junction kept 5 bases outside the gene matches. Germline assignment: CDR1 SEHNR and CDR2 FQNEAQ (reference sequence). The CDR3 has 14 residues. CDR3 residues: CASSSRTGPYEQYF. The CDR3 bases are TGTGCCAGCAGCTCTCGGACAGGCCCCTACGAGCAGTACTTC. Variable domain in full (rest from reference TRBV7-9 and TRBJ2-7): DTGVSQNPRHKITKRGQNVTFRCDPISEHNRLYWYRQTLGQGPEFLTYFQNEAQLEKSRLLSDRFSAERPKGSFSTLEIQRTEQGDSAMYLCASSSRTGPYEQYFGPGTRLTVT.

The CDR3 reads CASSLGVSETQYF. CDR3 sequence (DNA): TGTGCCAGCAGCTTAGGAGTATCAGAGACCCAGTACTTC. This chain joins TRBV11-3 and TRBJ2-5; no reliable D call. V was trimmed by 1 base and J by 4 bases, leaving 7 bases between them. This CDR3 is built from 13 residues. Germline CDR1 reads SGHNT; CDR2 reads YENEEA.

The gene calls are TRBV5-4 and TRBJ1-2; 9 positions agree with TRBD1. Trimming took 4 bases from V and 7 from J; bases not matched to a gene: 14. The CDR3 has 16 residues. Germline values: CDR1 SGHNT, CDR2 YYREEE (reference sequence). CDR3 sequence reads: CASSGGDRDYMRGYTF. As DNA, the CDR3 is TGTGCCAGCAGCGGAGGGGACAGGGATTACATGCGTGGCTACACCTTC.

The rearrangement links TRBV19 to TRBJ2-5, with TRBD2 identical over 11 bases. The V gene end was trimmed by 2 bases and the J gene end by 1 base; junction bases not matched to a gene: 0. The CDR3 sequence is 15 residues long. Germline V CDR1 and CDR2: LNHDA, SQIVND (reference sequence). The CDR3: CASSILAGGQETQYF. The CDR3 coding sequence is TGTGCCAGTAGTATACTAGCGGGGGGCCAAGAGACCCAGTACTTC.

The CDR3 region is CASSLQRGPGDTQYF. In DNA, the CDR3 is TGTGCCAGCAGTTTACAACGGGGGCCCGGGGATACGCAGTATTTT. The V and J genes are TRBV27 and TRBJ2-3; D tentatively fits TRBD1 or TRBD2 (6 bases each). V lost 2 bases and J 6 bases, leaving 15 bases between the germline ends. CDR1 MNHEY and CDR2 SMNVEV come from the germline V gene (reference sequence). The CDR3 runs to 15 residues.

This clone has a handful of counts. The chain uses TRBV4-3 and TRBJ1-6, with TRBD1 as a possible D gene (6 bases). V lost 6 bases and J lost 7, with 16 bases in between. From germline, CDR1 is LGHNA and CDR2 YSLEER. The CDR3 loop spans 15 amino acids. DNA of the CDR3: TGCGCCAGCAGACGTGCCAGGGGTTCCAATTCACCCCTCCACTTT. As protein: CASRRARGSNSPLHF.

The chain's CDR3 is CASRRLVPPYEQYF. Written as DNA, the CDR3 is TGTGCCAGCAGAAGACTTGTGCCCCCCTACGAGCAGTACTTC. The chain recombines TRBV27 with TRBJ2-7; D gene unclear. Trimming removed 6 bases from V and 2 bases from J, with 14 bases in between. The length of the CDR3 is 14 residues. Germline values: CDR1 MNHEY, CDR2 SMNVEV (reference sequence).

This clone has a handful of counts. The CDR3 nucleotides read TGTGCCTGGAGTCCCCTTTTAGGGACAGGGACGGTAAGAGGCTACACCTTC. Its protein product is CAWSPLLGTGTVRGYTF. This sequence joins TRBV30 and TRBJ1-2; 9 bases align to TRBD1. J gave up 8 bases and V 2 bases, and 18 bases lay outside the gene matches. Germline-derived CDR1 and CDR2 are GTSNPN and SVGIG (reference sequence). This CDR3 comprises 17 residues.

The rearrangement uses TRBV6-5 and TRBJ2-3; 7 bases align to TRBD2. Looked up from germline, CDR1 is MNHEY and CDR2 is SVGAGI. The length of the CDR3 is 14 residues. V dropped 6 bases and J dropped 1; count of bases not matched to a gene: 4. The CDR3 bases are TGTGCCAGCAGGTGGGACTATCGCACAGATACGCAGTATTTT. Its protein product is CASRWDYRTDTQYF.